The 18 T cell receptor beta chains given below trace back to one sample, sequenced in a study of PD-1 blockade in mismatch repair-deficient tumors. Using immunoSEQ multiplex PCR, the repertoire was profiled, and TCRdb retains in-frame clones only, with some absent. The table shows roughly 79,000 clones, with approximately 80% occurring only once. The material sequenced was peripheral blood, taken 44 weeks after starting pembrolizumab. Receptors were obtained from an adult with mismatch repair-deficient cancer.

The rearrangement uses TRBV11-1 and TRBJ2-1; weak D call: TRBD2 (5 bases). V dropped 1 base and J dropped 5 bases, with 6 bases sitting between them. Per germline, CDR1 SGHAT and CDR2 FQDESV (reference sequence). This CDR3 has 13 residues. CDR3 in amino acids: CASSLEEDNEQFF. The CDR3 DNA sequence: TGTGCCAGCAGCTTAGAGGAGGACAATGAGCAGTTCTTC.

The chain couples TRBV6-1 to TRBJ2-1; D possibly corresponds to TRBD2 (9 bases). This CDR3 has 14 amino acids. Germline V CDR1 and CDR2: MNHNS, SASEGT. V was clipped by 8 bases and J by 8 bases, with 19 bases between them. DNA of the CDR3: TGTGCCAGCGCGGGGGGGCAGGGGGCCTATGAGCAGTTCTTC. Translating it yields CASAGGQGAYEQFF.

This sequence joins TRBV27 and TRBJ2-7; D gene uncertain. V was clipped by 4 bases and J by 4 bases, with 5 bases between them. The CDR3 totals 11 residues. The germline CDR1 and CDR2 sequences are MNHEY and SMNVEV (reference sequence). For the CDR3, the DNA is TGTGCCAGCAGTTACGGGTACGAGCAGTACTTC. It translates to CASSYGYEQYF.

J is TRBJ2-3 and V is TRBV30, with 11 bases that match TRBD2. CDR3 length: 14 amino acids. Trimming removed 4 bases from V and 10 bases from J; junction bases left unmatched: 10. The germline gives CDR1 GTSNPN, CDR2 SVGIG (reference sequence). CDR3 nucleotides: TGTGCCTGGAAAACTAGCGGGGGCACCCGGGCGCAGTATTTT. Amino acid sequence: CAWKTSGGTRAQYF.

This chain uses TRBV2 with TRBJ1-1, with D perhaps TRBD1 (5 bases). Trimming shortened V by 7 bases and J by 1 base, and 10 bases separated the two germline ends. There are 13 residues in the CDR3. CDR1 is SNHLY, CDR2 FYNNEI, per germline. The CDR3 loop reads CASMVRGNTEAFF. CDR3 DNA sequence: TGTGCCAGCATGGTGAGGGGGAACACTGAAGCTTTCTTT.

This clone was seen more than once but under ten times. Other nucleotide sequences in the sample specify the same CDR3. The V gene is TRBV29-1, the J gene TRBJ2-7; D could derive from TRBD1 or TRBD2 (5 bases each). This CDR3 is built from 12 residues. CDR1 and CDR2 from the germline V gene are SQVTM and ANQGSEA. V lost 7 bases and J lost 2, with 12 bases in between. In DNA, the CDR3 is TGCAGCGCCCGGGACGGAACCTACGAGCAGTACTTC. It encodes CSARDGTYEQYF.

Here the CDR3 DNA reads TGTGCCAGTACGAGGAACAGTAGGGTACCTGGAAACACCATATATTTT. It translates to CASTRNSRVPGNTIYF. The rearrangement links TRBV19 to TRBJ1-3; D is uncertain. V gave up 7 bases and J gave up 2 bases, with 18 bases separating them. In germline, CDR1 is LNHDA, CDR2 SQIVND (reference sequence). The CDR3 runs 16 residues.

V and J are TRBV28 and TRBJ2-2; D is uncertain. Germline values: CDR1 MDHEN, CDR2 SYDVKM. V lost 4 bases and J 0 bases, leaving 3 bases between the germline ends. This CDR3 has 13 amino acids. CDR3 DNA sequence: TGTGCCAGCAGTTCCACGAACACCGGGGAGCTGTTTTTT. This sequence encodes CASSSTNTGELFF.

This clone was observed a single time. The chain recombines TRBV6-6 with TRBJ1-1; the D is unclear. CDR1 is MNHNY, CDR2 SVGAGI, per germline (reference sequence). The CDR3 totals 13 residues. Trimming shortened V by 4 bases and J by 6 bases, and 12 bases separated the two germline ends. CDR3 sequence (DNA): TGTGCCAGCAGTTGGTCAGTCGATGCTGAAGCTTTCTTT. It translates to CASSWSVDAEAFF.

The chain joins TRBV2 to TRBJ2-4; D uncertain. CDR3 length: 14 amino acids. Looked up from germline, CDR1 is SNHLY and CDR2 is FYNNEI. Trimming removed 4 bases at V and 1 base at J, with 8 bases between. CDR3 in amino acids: CASSGRFAKNIQYF. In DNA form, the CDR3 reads TGTGCCAGCAGTGGCAGGTTTGCCAAAAACATTCAGTACTTC.

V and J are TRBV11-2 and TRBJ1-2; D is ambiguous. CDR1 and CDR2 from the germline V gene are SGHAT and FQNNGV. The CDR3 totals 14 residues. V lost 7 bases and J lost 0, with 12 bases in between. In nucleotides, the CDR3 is TGTGCCAGCACCCCGGCAGCAACTAACTATGGCTACACCTTC. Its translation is CASTPAATNYGYTF.

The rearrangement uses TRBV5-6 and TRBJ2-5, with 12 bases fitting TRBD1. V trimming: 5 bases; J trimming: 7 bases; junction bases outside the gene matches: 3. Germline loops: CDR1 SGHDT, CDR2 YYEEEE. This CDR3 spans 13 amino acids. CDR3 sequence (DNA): TGTGCCAGCAGGGGACAGGGGGCCGGGACCCAGTACTTC. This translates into CASRGQGAGTQYF.

The CDR3 sequence: CAWSRGQGGSGELFF. The CDR3 nucleotides are TGTGCCTGGAGTCGAGGGCAGGGAGGGTCCGGGGAGCTGTTTTTT. The chain employs TRBV30 and TRBJ2-2, with 7 positions matching TRBD2. The CDR3 is 15 residues long. The germline V gene has CDR1 GTSNPN and CDR2 SVGIG (reference sequence). The J segment lost 6 bases and the V segment lost 2 bases, leaving 9 bases of the junction unmatched.

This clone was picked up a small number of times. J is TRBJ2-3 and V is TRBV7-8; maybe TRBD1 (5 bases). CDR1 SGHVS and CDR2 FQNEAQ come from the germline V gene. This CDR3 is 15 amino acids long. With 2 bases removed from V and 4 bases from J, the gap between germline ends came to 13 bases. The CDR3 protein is CASSLNGQGPDTQYF. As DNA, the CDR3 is TGTGCCAGCAGCTTAAATGGGCAGGGTCCAGATACGCAGTATTTT.

The CDR3 nucleotides are TGCGCCAGCAGCTTGTTTAGCGGAGTCTCCTACAATGAGCAGTTCTTC. This translates into CASSLFSGVSYNEQFF. The chain couples TRBV5-1 to TRBJ2-1; possibly TRBD2 for D (6 bases). In germline, CDR1 is SGHRS, CDR2 YFSETQ. There are 16 residues in the CDR3. Trimming took 1 base from V and 0 from J, leaving 11 bases between them.

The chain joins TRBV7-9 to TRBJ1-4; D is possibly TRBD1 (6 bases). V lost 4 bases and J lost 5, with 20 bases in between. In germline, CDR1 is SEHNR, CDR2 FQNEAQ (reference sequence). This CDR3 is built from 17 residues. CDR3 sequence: CASSYAALTGLNEKLFF. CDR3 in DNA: TGTGCCAGCAGCTACGCGGCCCTAACAGGGCTGAATGAAAAACTGTTTTTT.

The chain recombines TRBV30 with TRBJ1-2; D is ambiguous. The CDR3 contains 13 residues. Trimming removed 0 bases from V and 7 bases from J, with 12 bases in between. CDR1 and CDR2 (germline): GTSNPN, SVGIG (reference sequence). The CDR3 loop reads CAWSVGIQGGYTF. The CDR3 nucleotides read TGTGCCTGGAGTGTGGGGATTCAAGGTGGCTACACCTTC.

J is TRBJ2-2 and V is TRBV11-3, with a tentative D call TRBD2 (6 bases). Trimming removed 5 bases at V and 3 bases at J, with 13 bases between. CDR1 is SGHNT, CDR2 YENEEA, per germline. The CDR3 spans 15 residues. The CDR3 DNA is TGTGCCAGCAGCCGGGACTTGGCGGACACCGGGGAGCTGTTTTTT. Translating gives CASSRDLADTGELFF.